These T cell receptor beta chains were read from a single sample in a study of blood T cell repertoires in COVID-19. Produced via immunoSEQ multiplex PCR; TCRdb's table is partial and in-frame only. The repertoire holds about 110,000 clones, around 90% seen once, with 4.5% to 5% in the top ten. The sample comprised peripheral blood. The receptors come from a human donor in a cohort sampled during active COVID-19. Each CDR3 is given with its conserved first and last residue. A D gene is named only where the DNA matches it firmly. Size is omitted from some rows. Given values are once, few, many or a class for expanded clones.

j_call | v_call | clone_size | d_call | cdr3_aa | cdr3_nt
TRBJ1-3 | TRBV13 | NA | NA | CASSLQDGQRYF | TGTGCCAGCAGCTTGCAGGACGGACAGAGGTATTTT
TRBJ1-5 | TRBV29-1 | few | NA | CSVYLQSTSEDQPQHF | TGCAGCGTTTATCTTCAATCGACTTCAGAAGATCAGCCCCAGCATTTT
TRBJ1-3 | TRBV5-1 | NA | TRBD1 | CASSLAGTGTISGNTIYF | TGCGCCAGCAGCTTGGCCGGGACAGGCACCATCTCTGGAAACACCATATATTTT
TRBJ2-1 | TRBV30 | NA | TRBD2 | CAWRGTSKLFF | TGTGCCTGGAGAGGGACTAGTAAGCTGTTCTTC
TRBJ2-1 | TRBV5-1 | NA | NA | CASSSMGQNNEQFF | TGCGCCAGCAGCTCCATGGGACAAAACAATGAGCAGTTCTTC
TRBJ2-2 | TRBV19 | NA | NA | CAIDCGDTGELFF | TGTGCCATTGACTGCGGGGACACCGGGGAGCTGTTTTTT
TRBJ2-1 | TRBV11-1 | NA | TRBD2 | CASSLGGEGSYNEQFF | TGTGCCAGCAGCTTAGGTGGGGAGGGTTCCTACAATGAGCAGTTCTTC
TRBJ2-2 | TRBV3-1/TRBV3-2 | NA | NA | CASNGAGELFF | TGTGCCAGCAACGGGGCCGGGGAGCTGTTTTTT
TRBJ1-2 | TRBV25-1 | few | NA | CASSEYEGYGYTF | TGTGCCAGCAGTGAATATGAGGGCTATGGCTACACCTTC
TRBJ1-5 | TRBV28 | NA | TRBD1 | CASSVTGAGQPQHF | TGTGCCAGCAGTGTTACAGGGGCCGGCCAGCCCCAGCATTTT
TRBJ2-1 | TRBV18 | NA | TRBD2 | CASSPPGLAGGYNEQFF | TGTGCCAGCTCACCACCGGGACTAGCGGGAGGGTACAATGAGCAGTTCTTC
TRBJ2-6 | TRBV27 | NA | NA | CASSLWGAGANVLTF | TGTGCCAGCAGTCTCTGGGGGGCTGGGGCCAACGTCCTGACTTTC
TRBJ2-2 | TRBV6-4 | once | TRBD1 | CASSPGQGDTGELFF | TGTGCCAGCTCACCGGGACAGGGTGACACCGGGGAGCTGTTTTTT
TRBJ2-7 | TRBV7-9 | few | NA | CASRLLRSDGEQYF | TGTGCCAGCAGGCTCTTGCGGAGTGATGGGGAGCAGTACTTC
TRBJ1-4 | TRBV28 | NA | NA | CASSRGGQEEKLFF | TGTGCCAGCAGCCGAGGCGGGCAGGAAGAAAAACTGTTTTTT
TRBJ2-2 | TRBV28 | NA | NA | CASSSQVGVTNTGELFF | TGTGCCAGCAGTTCCCAGGTCGGTGTCACGAACACCGGGGAGCTGTTTTTT
TRBJ2-1 | TRBV28 | NA | NA | CASSLGGADNEQFF | TGTGCCAGCAGTTTAGGAGGGGCAGACAATGAGCAGTTCTTC
TRBJ1-5 | TRBV5-8 | NA | NA | CASSLAGIPYQPQHF | TGTGCCAGCAGCTTGGCCGGGATCCCCTATCAGCCCCAGCATTTT
TRBJ1-2 | TRBV2 | once | NA | CASSEWVAGYTF | TGTGCCAGCAGTGAATGGGTAGCAGGCTACACCTTC
TRBJ2-3 | TRBV28 | NA | TRBD1 | CASSFRQGKGLGTQYF | TGTGCCAGCAGTTTCCGACAGGGTAAAGGCTTGGGTACGCAGTATTTT
TRBJ2-7 | TRBV10-2 | NA | TRBD1 | CASTRPSGTEYEQYF | TGCGCCAGCACCCGGCCATCCGGGACAGAGTACGAGCAGTACTTC
TRBJ2-5 | TRBV15 | NA | NA | CATSRDPVVETQYF | TGTGCCACCAGCAGAGATCCTGTAGTGGAGACCCAGTACTTC
TRBJ2-3 | TRBV5-1 | NA | NA | CASSSLVTDTQYF | TGCGCCAGCAGCTCCCTAGTCACAGATACGCAGTATTTT
TRBJ1-1 | TRBV14 | NA | NA | CASSQDGQGSKTEAFF | TGTGCCAGCAGCCAAGATGGGCAGGGGTCGAAGACTGAAGCTTTCTTT
TRBJ2-3 | TRBV10-2 | NA | TRBD2 | CASSGTSGSTDTQYF | TGCGCCAGCAGTGGGACTAGCGGTAGCACAGATACGCAGTATTTT
TRBJ2-4 | TRBV4-3 | few | NA | CASSQTTSDIQYF | TGCGCCAGCAGCCAAACGACTAGTGACATTCAGTACTTC
TRBJ1-5 | TRBV5-1 | NA | TRBD1 | CASSLEQGAQPQHF | TGCGCCAGCAGCTTGGAACAGGGGGCTCAGCCCCAGCATTTT
TRBJ2-5 | TRBV4-2 | NA | TRBD2 | CASSQDTSGGAETQYF | TGTGCCAGCAGCCAAGATACTAGCGGGGGGGCAGAGACCCAGTACTTC
TRBJ1-1 | TRBV5-1 | NA | TRBD1 | CASSWDRDRGMNTEAFF | TGCGCCAGCAGCTGGGACCGGGACAGGGGTATGAACACTGAAGCTTTCTTT
TRBJ1-2 | TRBV24-1 | NA | NA | CATILTVYGYTF | TGTGCCACCATCCTGACAGTCTATGGCTACACCTTC
TRBJ1-2 | TRBV27 | once | TRBD1 | CASSRDRANYGYTF | TGTGCCAGCAGTCGGGACAGGGCAAACTATGGCTACACCTTC
TRBJ2-1 | TRBV6-2/TRBV6-3 | once | TRBD2 | CASSSGTSGRPPEQFF | TGTGCCAGCAGTTCCGGGACTAGCGGGAGGCCCCCTGAGCAGTTCTTC
TRBJ2-5 | TRBV10-3 | few | NA | CAIGGHNQETQYF | TGTGCCATCGGGGGACACAATCAAGAGACCCAGTACTTC
TRBJ1-1 | TRBV10-3 | few | NA | CAISERGAEAFF | TGTGCCATCAGTGAGCGGGGTGCTGAAGCTTTCTTT
TRBJ1-6 | TRBV9 | NA | NA | CASSPRGSYNSPLHF | TGTGCCAGCAGCCCCCGGGGCTCCTATAATTCACCCCTCCACTTT
TRBJ2-7 | TRBV6-5 | NA | TRBD1 | CASRSDRGIYEQYF | TGTGCCAGCAGATCCGACAGGGGCATATACGAGCAGTACTTC
TRBJ2-1 | TRBV19 | NA | TRBD2 | CASSTLAGGRNNEQFF | TGTGCCAGTAGTACTCTAGCGGGAGGGCGGAACAATGAGCAGTTCTTC
TRBJ2-5 | TRBV5-1 | NA | NA | CASSGPGGLAETQYF | TGCGCCAGCAGCGGACCTGGGGGCCTAGCCGAGACCCAGTACTTC
TRBJ1-1 | TRBV4-2 | NA | TRBD1 | CASSQFGTGDTEAFF | TGTGCCAGCAGCCAGTTCGGGACAGGGGATACTGAAGCTTTCTTT
TRBJ1-5 | TRBV10-2 | NA | NA | CASSESYDSYQPQHF | TGCGCCAGCAGTGAGTCATACGACAGCTATCAGCCCCAGCATTTT
TRBJ1-3 | TRBV10-3 | NA | TRBD1 | CAISEEGGQGRDTIYF | TGTGCCATCAGTGAGGAAGGGGGCCAAGGACGGGACACCATATATTTT
TRBJ2-4 | TRBV5-5 | NA | NA | CASSRTYRLTNIQYF | TGTGCCAGCAGCCGGACATACCGCCTTACAAACATTCAGTACTTC
TRBJ1-5 | TRBV5-1 | NA | NA | CASSVRGDQPQHF | TGCGCCAGCAGCGTCAGGGGCGATCAGCCCCAGCATTTT
TRBJ2-1 | TRBV7-9 | NA | NA | CASSARPGLRNNEQFF | TGTGCCAGCAGCGCCCGACCGGGACTCAGAAACAATGAGCAGTTCTTC
TRBJ1-6 | TRBV10-3 | NA | NA | CAISGSGIPNSPLHF | TGTGCCATCAGTGGTTCCGGGATTCCTAATTCACCCCTCCACTTT
TRBJ2-2 | TRBV5-1 | NA | NA | CASSLGLPNTGELFF | TGCGCCAGCAGCCTGGGACTCCCGAACACCGGGGAGCTGTTTTTT
TRBJ1-1 | TRBV12-3/TRBV12-4 | NA | NA | CASSFQGPEAFF | TGTGCCAGCAGTTTTCAGGGCCCTGAAGCTTTCTTT
TRBJ1-4 | TRBV5-6 | NA | TRBD1 | CASSLHGTGLMGEKLFF | TGTGCCAGCAGCTTACATGGGACAGGGTTGATGGGGGAAAAACTGTTTTTT
TRBJ2-7 | TRBV10-2 | NA | TRBD2 | CASSDPGTSGSSRYEQYF | TGCGCCAGCAGTGACCCCGGGACTAGCGGGAGTAGCAGGTACGAGCAGTACTTC
TRBJ1-5 | TRBV7-9 | NA | TRBD1 | CASSFAQGARQPQHF | TGTGCCAGCAGCTTTGCGCAGGGGGCTCGACAGCCCCAGCATTTT
TRBJ2-1 | TRBV28 | NA | TRBD2 | CASRWSGTNYNEQFF | TGTGCCAGCAGATGGAGCGGGACGAACTACAATGAGCAGTTCTTC
TRBJ2-1 | TRBV6-5 | NA | NA | CASSYRRGGPRNEQFF | TGTGCCAGCAGTTACAGGCGCGGCGGGCCACGCAATGAGCAGTTCTTC
TRBJ2-7 | TRBV5-4 | NA | TRBD1 | CASSSQTGWDEQYF | TGTGCCAGCAGCTCCCAGACAGGGTGGGACGAGCAGTACTTC
TRBJ2-3 | TRBV5-6 | NA | NA | CASSFGTGRDTQYF | TGTGCCAGCAGCTTTGGAACAGGGCGAGATACGCAGTATTTT
TRBJ2-3 | TRBV24-1 | NA | NA | CATSEGPSPTDTQYF | TGTGCCACCAGTGAGGGCCCCTCACCCACAGATACGCAGTATTTT
TRBJ2-7 | TRBV4-1 | NA | TRBD2 | CASSHPVGGDYEQYF | TGCGCCAGCAGCCACCCCGTGGGGGGGGACTACGAGCAGTACTTC
TRBJ1-1 | TRBV27 | NA | TRBD1 | CASRKNLGQANTEAFF | TGTGCCAGCAGAAAAAATCTGGGACAGGCGAACACTGAAGCTTTCTTT
TRBJ2-3 | TRBV4-3 | NA | NA | CASSQEIQGSPLDTQYF | TGCGCCAGCAGCCAAGAGATTCAGGGGAGCCCACTGGATACGCAGTATTTT
TRBJ2-6 | TRBV7-2 | NA | NA | CASSLVSGSSGANVLTF | TGTGCCAGCAGCTTAGTTTCTGGGAGCTCTGGGGCCAACGTCCTGACTTTC